These T cell receptor beta chains were read from a single sample in a study of identical twins. TCRdb redid the calling of the 5' RACE reads with MiXCR, one entry per CDR3 protein. Of 500,000 to 650,000 distinct CDR3 sequences listed, 7% to 7.5% are singletons. These data were also filed under a second study, of yellow fever vaccine responses in identical twins.

The material sequenced was PBMCs. The receptor set was obtained from a woman in her late teens or twenties in good health. CDR3s include the opening cysteine and the closing phenylalanine or tryptophan. The order of the fields is D gene, V gene, J gene, CDR3 protein. The D gene is left open where the match is weak.

d_call: TRBD2
v_call: TRBV4-1
j_call: TRBJ2-1
cdr3_aa: CASSLASRGGPYNEQFF

d_call: TRBD1
v_call: TRBV12-3/TRBV12-4
j_call: TRBJ1-1
cdr3_aa: CASRTGTGGSSGTEAFF

d_call: .
v_call: TRBV28
j_call: TRBJ2-1
cdr3_aa: CASSYFGEGYEQFF

d_call: .
v_call: TRBV7-3
j_call: TRBJ2-1
cdr3_aa: CASSQGGGKSYNEQFF

d_call: TRBD1
v_call: TRBV12-3/TRBV12-4
j_call: TRBJ2-7
cdr3_aa: CASSLGQAYGEQYF

d_call: TRBD2
v_call: TRBV4-1
j_call: TRBJ2-1
cdr3_aa: CASSQEWIGGGASEQFF

d_call: .
v_call: TRBV11-1
j_call: TRBJ2-5
cdr3_aa: CASSVGGIGETQYF

d_call: TRBD1
v_call: TRBV23-1
j_call: TRBJ1-1
cdr3_aa: CASSQIAGQGAVEAFF

d_call: TRBD2
v_call: TRBV6-5
j_call: TRBJ2-7
cdr3_aa: CASSYGTSGSMQYF

d_call: TRBD1
v_call: TRBV7-9
j_call: TRBJ1-6
cdr3_aa: CASSFLGQGNSPLHF

d_call: .
v_call: TRBV18
j_call: TRBJ1-5
cdr3_aa: CASSPTDSNQPQHF

d_call: TRBD2
v_call: TRBV20-1
j_call: TRBJ2-5
cdr3_aa: CSARDLQAGDQETQYF

d_call: TRBD2
v_call: TRBV20-1
j_call: TRBJ2-7
cdr3_aa: CSASTSGGAYEQYF

d_call: .
v_call: TRBV29-1
j_call: TRBJ2-2
cdr3_aa: CSVEDEVGQTPRAGELFF

d_call: .
v_call: TRBV6-2/TRBV6-3
j_call: TRBJ2-7
cdr3_aa: CASSPSLKSYEQYF

d_call: .
v_call: TRBV12-3/TRBV12-4
j_call: TRBJ2-7
cdr3_aa: CASSFGGARLYEQYF

d_call: .
v_call: TRBV7-9
j_call: TRBJ2-1
cdr3_aa: CASSLGVRGEQFF

d_call: TRBD2
v_call: TRBV6-2/TRBV6-3
j_call: TRBJ2-7
cdr3_aa: CASRWTSGHGTSFYEQYF

d_call: .
v_call: TRBV12-5
j_call: TRBJ2-3
cdr3_aa: CASGLGSPQEQYF

d_call: .
v_call: TRBV28
j_call: TRBJ2-3
cdr3_aa: CASKSTGTDTQYF

d_call: .
v_call: TRBV7-3
j_call: TRBJ2-6
cdr3_aa: CASSSGPGSGANVLTF

d_call: .
v_call: TRBV7-6
j_call: TRBJ2-7
cdr3_aa: CASSLEFAYEQYF

d_call: .
v_call: TRBV27
j_call: TRBJ2-1
cdr3_aa: CASSLFGGGEQFF

d_call: TRBD2
v_call: TRBV29-1
j_call: TRBJ2-7
cdr3_aa: CSVGAGGLAGDEQYF

d_call: .
v_call: TRBV20-1
j_call: TRBJ2-2
cdr3_aa: CSAPMGELTNTGELFF

d_call: TRBD2
v_call: TRBV20-1
j_call: TRBJ2-1
cdr3_aa: CSASVAGGGNEQFF

d_call: TRBD2
v_call: TRBV5-1
j_call: TRBJ2-3
cdr3_aa: CASSYGTSGVRTDTQYF

d_call: .
v_call: TRBV5-1
j_call: TRBJ2-1
cdr3_aa: CASSTPTRAEQFF

d_call: TRBD2
v_call: TRBV12-3/TRBV12-4
j_call: TRBJ2-4
cdr3_aa: CASSLGGGGVAKNIQYF

d_call: .
v_call: TRBV6-5
j_call: TRBJ2-2
cdr3_aa: CASSYSPGAGELFF

d_call: TRBD1
v_call: TRBV5-6
j_call: TRBJ2-3
cdr3_aa: CASSLGQGYTDTQYF

d_call: .
v_call: TRBV9
j_call: TRBJ2-7
cdr3_aa: CASSVSLGYSYEQYF

d_call: TRBD1
v_call: TRBV28
j_call: TRBJ1-1
cdr3_aa: CASSLGHEPGQLNTEAFF

d_call: .
v_call: TRBV28
j_call: TRBJ1-5
cdr3_aa: CASRTVYSNQPQHF

d_call: .
v_call: TRBV27
j_call: TRBJ1-2
cdr3_aa: CASRSHGGGYTF

d_call: .
v_call: TRBV20-1
j_call: TRBJ2-3
cdr3_aa: CSAPGRGLVDTQYF

d_call: .
v_call: TRBV15
j_call: TRBJ1-1
cdr3_aa: CATSRARGLGEAFF

d_call: TRBD1
v_call: TRBV11-2
j_call: TRBJ2-1
cdr3_aa: CASSFLQGAIGNEQFF

d_call: .
v_call: TRBV5-1
j_call: TRBJ1-2
cdr3_aa: CASSLDGDYGYTF

d_call: .
v_call: TRBV6-1
j_call: TRBJ2-1
cdr3_aa: CASSPGMSGDEQFF

d_call: .
v_call: TRBV5-6
j_call: TRBJ2-7
cdr3_aa: CASSSAERSSYEQYF

d_call: TRBD2
v_call: TRBV12-3/TRBV12-4
j_call: TRBJ2-5
cdr3_aa: CASSGGLAEETQYF

d_call: TRBD2
v_call: TRBV20-1
j_call: TRBJ2-5
cdr3_aa: CSATGTSLQTQYF

d_call: .
v_call: TRBV20-1
j_call: TRBJ1-5
cdr3_aa: CSASLGYSNQPQHF

d_call: .
v_call: TRBV28
j_call: TRBJ1-2
cdr3_aa: CASSSLTAKPGRNYGYTF